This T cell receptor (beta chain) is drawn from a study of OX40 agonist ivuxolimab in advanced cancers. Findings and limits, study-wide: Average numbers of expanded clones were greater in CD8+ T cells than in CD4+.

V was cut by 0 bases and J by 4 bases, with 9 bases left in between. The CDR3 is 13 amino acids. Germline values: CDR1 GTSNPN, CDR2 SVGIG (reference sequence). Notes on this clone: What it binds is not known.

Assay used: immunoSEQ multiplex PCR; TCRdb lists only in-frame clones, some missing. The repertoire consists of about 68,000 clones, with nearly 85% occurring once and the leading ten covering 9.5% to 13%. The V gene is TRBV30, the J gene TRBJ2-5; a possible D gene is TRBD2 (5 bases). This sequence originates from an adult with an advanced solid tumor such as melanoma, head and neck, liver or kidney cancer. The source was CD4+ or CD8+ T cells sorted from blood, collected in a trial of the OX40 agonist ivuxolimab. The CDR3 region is CAWSVAGRETQYF. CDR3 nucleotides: TGTGCCTGGAGTGTGGCGGGTAGAGAGACCCAGTACTTC.